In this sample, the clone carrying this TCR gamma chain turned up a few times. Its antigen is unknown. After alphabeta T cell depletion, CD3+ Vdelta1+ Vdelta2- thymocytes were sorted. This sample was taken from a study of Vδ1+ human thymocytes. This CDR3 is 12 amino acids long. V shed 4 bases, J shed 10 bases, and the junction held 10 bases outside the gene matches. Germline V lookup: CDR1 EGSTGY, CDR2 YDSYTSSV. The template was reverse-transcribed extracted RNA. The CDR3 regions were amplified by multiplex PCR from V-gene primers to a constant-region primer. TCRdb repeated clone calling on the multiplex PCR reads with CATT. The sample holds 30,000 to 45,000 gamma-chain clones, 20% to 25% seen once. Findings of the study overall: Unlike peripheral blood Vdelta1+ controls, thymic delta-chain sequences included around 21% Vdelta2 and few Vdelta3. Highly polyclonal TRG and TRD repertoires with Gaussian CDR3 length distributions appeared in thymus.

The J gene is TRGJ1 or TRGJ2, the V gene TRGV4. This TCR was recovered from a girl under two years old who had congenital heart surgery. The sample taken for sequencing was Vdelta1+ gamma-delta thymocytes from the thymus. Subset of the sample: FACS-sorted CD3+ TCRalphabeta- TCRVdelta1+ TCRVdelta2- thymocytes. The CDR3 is CATWEIGWKKLF. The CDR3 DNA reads TGTGCCACCTGGGAAATCGGCTGGAAGAAACTCTTT.